Listed here are 8 T cell receptor beta chains from one sample, sequenced in a study of technical replicates of blood from several donors (dated by TCRdb to about 2017). The library relied on the immunoSEQ multiplex PCR assay. TCRdb carries this immuneACCESS record with in-frame sequences only. Its versions omit some clonotypes, under half of them owing to an unresolved V gene in the studies checked, with the rest unexplained. The sample contains fewer than 15,000 clones, approximately 95% of them found a single time. The ten largest account for approximately 7.4% of the sample. What was sequenced was PBMCs. All receptors derive from a human donor in good health.

This clone was found a few times. The chain uses TRBV7-9 and TRBJ2-7; 10 bases agree with TRBD1. CDR1 is SEHNR and CDR2 is FQNEAQ in the germline V gene (reference sequence). This CDR3 is 15 amino acids long. Trimming cost V 6 bases and J 1 base; bases outside gene matches: 6. This CDR3 is CASSRQGAYSYEQYF. In DNA form, the CDR3 reads TGTGCCAGCAGTCGACAGGGGGCCTATTCCTACGAGCAGTACTTC.

The CDR3 nucleotides are TGTGCCAGCTGGGAGACAGGTCCTAACACTGAAGCTTTCTTT. It encodes CASWETGPNTEAFF. The rearrangement uses TRBV28 and TRBJ1-1; perhaps TRBD1 as D (6 bases). The V end lost 8 bases, the J end lost 2 bases, and 15 bases lay between the germline ends. The germline CDR1 and CDR2 sequences are MDHEN and SYDVKM. There are 14 residues in the CDR3.

The CDR3 DNA reads TGTGCCTGGAAGGTGGGGGCGCGAGGCAATCAGCCCCAGCATTTT. Translating gives CAWKVGARGNQPQHF. The chain uses TRBV30 and TRBJ1-5; TRBD1 is a possible D gene (6 bases). Germline CDR1 reads GTSNPN; CDR2 reads SVGIG (reference sequence). Trimming left V 4 bases short and J 2 bases short, with 15 bases between. This CDR3 contains 15 residues.

J is TRBJ2-7 and V is TRBV18; 7 nucleotides match TRBD1. Trimming at V came to 2 bases and at J to 3 bases, leaving 10 bases not matched to a gene. The CDR3 loop spans 16 amino acids. Germline V gene data show CDR1 as KGHSH and CDR2 as LQKENI. CDR3 sequence (DNA): TGTGCCAGCTCACCATTTGCCGGGACAGAGAACTACGAGCAGTACTTC. It translates to CASSPFAGTENYEQYF.

The J gene is TRBJ2-3, the V gene TRBV2; a weak D match, TRBD2 (6 bases). The germline V gene encodes CDR1 SNHLY and CDR2 FYNNEI. The germline V and J ends were trimmed by 7 bases and 1 base, with 15 bases remaining between them. The CDR3 is 15 amino acids. CDR3 nucleotides: TGTGCCAGCATCTCCCGGGGGTTGGGCACAGATACGCAGTATTTT. It translates to CASISRGLGTDTQYF. The whole variable domain, filled in from reference TRBV2 and TRBJ2-3, reads EPEVTQTPSHQVTQMGQEVILRCVPISNHLYFYWYRQILGQKVEFLVSFYNNEISEKSEIFDDQFSVERPDGSNFTLKIRSTKLEDSAMYFCASISRGLGTDTQYFGPGTRLTVL.

V is TRBV2 and J is TRBJ2-1, with TRBD2 as a possible D gene (6 bases). The germline V gene encodes CDR1 SNHLY and CDR2 FYNNEI. The V and J ends lost 4 bases and 4 bases respectively, with 11 bases between them. The CDR3 loop spans 14 amino acids. CDR3 sequence reads: CASSVRDWYNEQFF. DNA for the CDR3: TGTGCCAGCAGTGTCCGGGACTGGTACAATGAGCAGTTCTTC.

The rearrangement uses TRBV15 and TRBJ2-5; no clear D gene. The germline V gene encodes CDR1 LNHNV and CDR2 YYDKDF (reference sequence). Trimming left V 0 bases short and J 4 bases short, with 6 bases between. The CDR3 sequence is 13 residues long. The CDR3 DNA reads as TGTGCCACCAGCAGAGAGTCGGGAGAGACCCAGTACTTC. Residues: CATSRESGETQYF.

This chain joins TRBV6-1 and TRBJ1-4, with a possible D match to TRBD1 (6 bases). Trimming removed 9 bases at V and 7 bases at J, with 12 bases between. This CDR3 region has 12 residues. Germline CDR1 and CDR2: MNHNS and SASEGT. CDR3 bases: TGTGCCAGTAACACAGGGCTTGAAAAACTGTTTTTT. It yields the protein CASNTGLEKLFF.